The 5 T cell receptor beta chains in this list originate from one sample, sequenced in a study of monozygotic twins with inflammatory bowel disease. TCRdb re-called the 5' RACE reads and catalogs CDR3 proteins one per entry, DNA excluded. The specimen's table records a few hundred thousand distinct CDR3 sequences. Material: blood. The receptors originated from a human donor with ulcerative colitis or Crohn's disease, or a healthy co-twin of an affected twin (not recorded which).

The chain recombines TRBV27 with TRBJ1-1; TCRdb designates TRBD1, a call that cannot be tested without DNA. This CDR3 comprises 16 residues. The V gene's germline CDR1 is MNHEY and CDR2 SMNVEV (reference sequence). CDR3 residues: CASSLYQGELGTEAFF.

The chain uses TRBV4-3 and TRBJ2-3; TCRdb returns TRBD2, unconfirmable since there is no DNA. Germline V CDR1 and CDR2: LGHNA, YSLEER. The CDR3 has 14 amino acids. CDR3 sequence: CASSRSGRADTQYF.

V and J are TRBV12-3 or TRBV12-4 and TRBJ1-1. This CDR3 is 15 amino acids long. CDR3 loop: CASSFLGISDTEAFF.

This chain uses TRBV7-6 with TRBJ2-7. The CDR3 is 12 residues long. Looked up from germline, CDR1 is SGHVS and CDR2 is FNYEAQ. CDR3 in amino acids: CASSPSSHEQYF.

V is TRBV9 and J is TRBJ2-4; as DNA is missing, the TRBD2 call by TCRdb cannot be tested. The CDR3 extends over 16 amino acids. CDR1 and CDR2 from the germline V gene are SGDLS and YYNGEE. CDR3 loop: CASSADSGLAKNIQYF.